The 24 T cell receptor beta chains given below trace back to one sample, sequenced in a study of human T cells and chemical hapten exposure. MiXCR, run by TCRdb on the RACE reads, gives a single entry per CDR3 protein. The repertoire has about 80,000 distinct CDR3 sequences, around 10% of them found once; the top ten carry about 1.4%. The time point was: patch test 2, 6 weeks after DPC sensitization. Treatment meaning: therapeutic diphenylcyclopropenone sensitization with weekly scalp DPC. Source: whole blood, taken in connection with sensitization to the hapten diphenylcyclopropenone (DPC). Every receptor here comes from a man between 18 and 35 years old with alopecia areata. Some clones in this sample may be carry-over from other donors' samples.

The rearrangement uses TRBV7-2 and TRBJ2-1; 8 nucleotides match TRBD1. Germline-derived CDR1 and CDR2 are SGHTA and FQGNSA. The length of the CDR3 is 14 residues. V gave up 1 base and J gave up 8 bases; unmatched junction bases: 4. In DNA, the CDR3 is TGTGCCAGCAGCTTAGTCCACAGGGGGGATGAGCAGTTCTTC. Amino acids: CASSLVHRGDEQFF.

The CDR3 DNA is TGTGCCAGCAGCCCGATAGGGTGGGGTGAGCCTGAAGCTTTCTTT. Its translation: CASSPIGWGEPEAFF. The chain recombines TRBV7-6 with TRBJ1-1; D is unclear. Trimming stripped 5 bases from V and 6 bases from J, with 19 bases between. The CDR3 covers 15 residues. The germline V gene has CDR1 SGHVS and CDR2 FNYEAQ.

This clonotype was detected many times. The chain joins TRBV7-9 to TRBJ1-3; D uncertain. V was trimmed by 5 bases and J by 0 bases, leaving 5 bases between them. The germline V gene has CDR1 SEHNR and CDR2 FQNEAQ (reference sequence). The CDR3 runs 13 residues. The CDR3 DNA is TGTGCCAGCAGCGCAAACTCTGGAAACACCATATATTTT. Translation: CASSANSGNTIYF.

V usage is TRBV12-3 or TRBV12-4 and J usage is TRBJ2-1; D may be TRBD2 (7 bases). Trimming shortened V by 6 bases and J by 4 bases, and 19 bases separated the two germline ends. The CDR3 is 16 amino acids. CDR3 residues: CASRLDRGGLYNEQFF. The CDR3 nucleotides read TGTGCCAGCAGACTCGATCGCGGGGGCCTTTACAATGAGCAGTTCTTC.

Regarding this clonotype: Being one base from a much bigger clone, this may be a read error. V and J are TRBV7-3 and TRBJ2-2; a weak D match, TRBD2 (6 bases). CDR1 is SGHTA, CDR2 FQGTGA, per germline. This CDR3 contains 16 residues. Trimming cost V 8 bases and J 3 bases, with 19 bases left between them. The CDR3 region is CASSPPGDADTGELFF. As DNA, the CDR3 is TGTGCCAGCTCCCCCCCGGGGGACGCGGACACCGGGGAGCTGTTTTTT.

Points on this clonotype: A much larger clone sits a single nucleotide away, making a read error possible. The chain carries TRBV29-1 and TRBJ2-1; D uncertain. Looked up from germline, CDR1 is SQVTM and CDR2 is ANQGSEA. Trimming left V 1 base short and J 15 bases short, with 28 bases between. This CDR3 comprises 16 residues. CDR3 in amino acids: CSVEGKRACRIPALFF. In DNA form, the CDR3 reads TGCAGCGTTGAAGGAAAAAGGGCGTGCCGGATACCGGCACTGTTCTTC.

The chain combines TRBV6-1 with TRBJ2-3, with 7 positions matching TRBD1. The CDR3 sequence is 16 residues long. With 6 bases clipped from V and 5 bases from J, the junction kept 14 bases outside the gene matches. The V gene's germline CDR1 is MNHNS and CDR2 SASEGT. CDR3 sequence reads: CASRSHRDSREDTQYF. CDR3 in DNA: TGTGCCAGCAGGAGCCATAGGGACAGCCGAGAAGATACGCAGTATTTT.

This clonotype was counted ten times or more. This chain connects TRBV27 to TRBJ2-2; D is undetermined. The CDR3 has 14 residues. Germline V gene sequence: CDR1 MNHEY, CDR2 SMNVEV (reference sequence). Trimming took 3 bases from V and 2 from J, leaving 7 bases between them. The CDR3 loop reads CASSFFKNTGELFF. The CDR3 DNA reads as TGTGCCAGCAGTTTTTTTAAAAACACCGGGGAGCTGTTTTTT.

The table lists this clonotype with a few counts. This sequence joins TRBV4-1 and TRBJ1-1, with 9 bases aligning to TRBD1. The CDR3 length is 13 residues. Germline V gene data show CDR1 as MGHRA and CDR2 as YSYEKL. Unmatched junction bases numbered 4, after V lost 4 bases and J lost 7 bases. This chain's CDR3 is CASSPQGAGEAFF. CDR3 DNA sequence: TGCGCCAGCAGCCCACAGGGGGCGGGTGAAGCTTTCTTT.

This clonotype was recorded many times. The chain employs TRBV10-2 and TRBJ2-1; 14 bases fit TRBD2. Germline lookup yields CDR1 WSHSY and CDR2 SAAADI. Trimming cost V 7 bases and J 16 bases; bases outside gene matches: 12. There are 14 residues in the CDR3. CDR3 nucleotides: TGCGCCAGCACCCCGGGGACTAGCGGGGGTCCCGATTTCTTC. Protein sequence: CASTPGTSGGPDFF.

This clonotype came up many times. At one end, the junction sequence differs from germline, possibly due to a read error. The chain is built from TRBV6-2 or TRBV6-3 and TRBJ1-2; no clear D gene. CDR1 MNHEY and CDR2 SVGEGT come from the germline V gene. There are 10 residues in the CDR3. The CDR3 DNA follows: TGTGCCAGCAGTTCCCCAGGACGGAGCTTC. Protein product: CASSSPGRSF.

This clonotype was observed many times. The gene calls are TRBV6-5 and TRBJ1-2; TRBD1 matches 7 bases. Germline CDR1 MNHEY, CDR2 SVGAGI. With V trimmed by 2 bases and J by 2 bases, 2 bases remained unmatched. The CDR3 consists of 14 residues. The CDR3 sequence is CASSYRGRNYGYTF. The CDR3 DNA follows: TGTGCCAGCAGTTACAGGGGGCGCAACTATGGCTACACCTTC.

This clonotype was found a few times. The rearrangement uses TRBV7-9 and TRBJ2-2; D might be TRBD1 or TRBD2, each matching 6 bases. Trimming left V 3 bases short and J 3 bases short, with 14 bases between. CDR1 is SEHNR, CDR2 FQNEAQ, per germline (reference sequence). This CDR3 contains 16 residues. The DNA for the CDR3 is TGTGCCAGCAGCTTTACCGGGGGCGCCTACACCGGGGAGCTGTTTTTT. Amino acids: CASSFTGGAYTGELFF.

This clonotype was detected a few times. This sequence joins TRBV28 and TRBJ2-1; 9 bases map to TRBD1. There are 15 residues in the CDR3. Trimming removed 6 bases from V and 1 base from J; junction bases left unmatched: 4. In germline, CDR1 is MDHEN, CDR2 SYDVKM. The CDR3 loop reads CASRRQGVSYNEQFF. As DNA, the CDR3 is TGTGCCAGCAGACGACAGGGGGTATCCTACAATGAGCAGTTCTTC. Together with reference TRBV28 and TRBJ2-1, the CDR3 gives the full variable domain: DVKVTQSSRYLVKRTGEKVFLECVQDMDHENMFWYRQDPGLGLRLIYFSYDVKMKEKGDIPEGYSVSREKKERFSLILESASTNQTSMYLCASRRQGVSYNEQFFGPGTRLTVL.

This clonotype was observed at least ten times. The chain carries TRBV10-3 and TRBJ1-5, with 8 bases identical to TRBD1. The CDR3 loop spans 15 amino acids. Per the germline V gene, CDR1 is ENHRY and CDR2 is SYGVKD. V was clipped by 0 bases and J by 7 bases; unmatched bases: 5. CDR3 DNA: TGTGCCATCAGTGAGTCGGCACAGGGGGTACAGCCCCAGCATTTT. Translation: CAISESAQGVQPQHF.

This clonotype was counted between two and nine times. The genes are TRBV29-1 and TRBJ1-6; TRBD1 might be the D (6 bases). The CDR3 is 12 residues long. Trimming removed 6 bases at V and 10 bases at J, with 13 bases between. The germline V gene has CDR1 SQVTM and CDR2 ANQGSEA. CDR3 nucleotide sequence: TGCAGCGTAGGGGACATGGAATCACCCCTCCACTTT. Its protein product is CSVGDMESPLHF.

The chain joins TRBV11-2 to TRBJ1-5; no firm D call. The V gene lost 11 bases and the J gene lost 6 bases, with 5 bases spanning the gap. The germline CDR1 and CDR2 sequences are SGHAT and FQNNGV. This CDR3 spans 9 amino acids. CDR3 residues: CARAQPQHF. The CDR3 DNA is TGTGCCCGGGCTCAGCCCCAGCATTTT.

The V and J genes are TRBV5-4 and TRBJ2-2, with 8 bases lining up with TRBD1. This CDR3 comprises 16 residues. Per the germline V gene, CDR1 is SGHNT and CDR2 is YYREEE (reference sequence). V dropped 1 base and J dropped 6; count of bases not matched to a gene: 8. CDR3 bases: TGTGCCAGCAGCTTGCAGGGGGCGCCGATGCCCGGGGAGCTGTTTTTT. Its translation is CASSLQGAPMPGELFF. Full variable domain (missing parts from reference TRBV5-4 and TRBJ2-2): ETGVTQSPTHLIKTRGQQVTLRCSSQSGHNTVSWYQQALGQGPQFIFQYYREEENGRGNFPPRFSGLQFPNYSSELNVNALELDDSALYLCASSLQGAPMPGELFFGEGSRLTVL.

This clonotype was found many times. This sequence joins TRBV6-4 and TRBJ2-2; tentative D call: TRBD1 (7 bases). Germline CDR1 is MRHNA and CDR2 is SNTAGT. Trimming took 3 bases from V and 5 from J, leaving 13 bases between them. The CDR3 sequence is 15 residues long. CDR3 sequence: CASSEKAGGTGELFF. CDR3 bases: TGTGCCAGCAGTGAAAAGGCAGGGGGGACCGGGGAGCTGTTTTTT.

This clonotype was counted ten times or more. CDR3: CASSLFLNQPQHF. The CDR3 DNA reads TGTGCCAGCAGCTTATTTCTCAATCAGCCCCAGCATTTT. The chain has TRBV7-6 and TRBJ1-5; D call uncertain. This CDR3 is built from 13 residues. Trimming took 2 bases from V and 3 from J, leaving 5 bases between them. CDR1 SGHVS and CDR2 FNYEAQ come from the germline V gene.

This clonotype was seen at least ten times. The chain is built from TRBV9 and TRBJ1-5; D gene unclear. Germline V gene data show CDR1 as SGDLS and CDR2 as YYNGEE. The CDR3 sequence is 15 residues long. V was trimmed by 5 bases and J by 3 bases, leaving 15 bases between them. The CDR3 loop reads CASSGTYQINQPQHF. CDR3 coding DNA: TGTGCCAGCAGTGGTACGTATCAGATCAATCAGCCCCAGCATTTT. Together with reference TRBV9 and TRBJ1-5, the CDR3 gives the full variable domain: DSGVTQTPKHLITATGQRVTLRCSPRSGDLSVYWYQQSLDQGLQFLIQYYNGEERAKGNILERFSAQQFPDLHSELNLSSLELGDSALYFCASSGTYQINQPQHFGDGTRLSIL.

Many counts were recorded for this clonotype. The genes are TRBV19 and TRBJ1-1; the D is unclear. Trimming stripped 5 bases from V and 3 bases from J, with 13 bases between. Germline-derived CDR1 and CDR2 are LNHDA and SQIVND (reference sequence). This CDR3 comprises 14 residues. The CDR3 loop reads CASSPSRHHTEAFF. The CDR3 DNA follows: TGTGCCAGTAGTCCCAGTAGGCACCACACTGAAGCTTTCTTT.

This clonotype was detected only a few times. The genes are TRBV7-2 and TRBJ2-3; D gene uncertain. V lost 4 bases, J lost 5 bases, and 10 bases lay in between. The CDR3 contains 13 residues. Germline loops: CDR1 SGHTA, CDR2 FQGNSA. The CDR3 region is CASSYSSRDTQYF. The CDR3 DNA reads as TGTGCCAGCAGCTACAGTAGTAGAGATACGCAGTATTTT.

Ten or more counts support this clonotype. The V call is TRBV11-2, the J call TRBJ1-3, with unresolved D. Germline-derived CDR1 and CDR2 are SGHAT and FQNNGV. V lost 0 bases and J lost 2, with 14 bases in between. The length of the CDR3 is 17 residues. As DNA, the CDR3 is TGTGCCAGCAGCTTAGAGTCGATGAGGGTGACTGGAAACACCATATATTTT. This sequence encodes CASSLESMRVTGNTIYF.